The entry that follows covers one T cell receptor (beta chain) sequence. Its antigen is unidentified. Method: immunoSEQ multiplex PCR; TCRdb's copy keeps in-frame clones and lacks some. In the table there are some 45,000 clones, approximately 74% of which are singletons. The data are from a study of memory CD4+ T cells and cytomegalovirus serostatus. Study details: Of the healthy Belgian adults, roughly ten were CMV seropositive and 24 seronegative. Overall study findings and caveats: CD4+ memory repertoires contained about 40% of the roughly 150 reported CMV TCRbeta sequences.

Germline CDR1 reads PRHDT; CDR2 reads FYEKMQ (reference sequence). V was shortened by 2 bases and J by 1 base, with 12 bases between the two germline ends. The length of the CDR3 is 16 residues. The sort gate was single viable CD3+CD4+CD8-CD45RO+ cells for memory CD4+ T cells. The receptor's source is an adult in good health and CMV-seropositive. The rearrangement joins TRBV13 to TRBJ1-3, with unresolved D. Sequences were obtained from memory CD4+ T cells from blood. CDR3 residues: CASSLSGYGSGNTIYF. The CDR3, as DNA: TGTGCCAGCAGCTTATCTGGGTATGGGTCTGGAAACACCATATATTTT.